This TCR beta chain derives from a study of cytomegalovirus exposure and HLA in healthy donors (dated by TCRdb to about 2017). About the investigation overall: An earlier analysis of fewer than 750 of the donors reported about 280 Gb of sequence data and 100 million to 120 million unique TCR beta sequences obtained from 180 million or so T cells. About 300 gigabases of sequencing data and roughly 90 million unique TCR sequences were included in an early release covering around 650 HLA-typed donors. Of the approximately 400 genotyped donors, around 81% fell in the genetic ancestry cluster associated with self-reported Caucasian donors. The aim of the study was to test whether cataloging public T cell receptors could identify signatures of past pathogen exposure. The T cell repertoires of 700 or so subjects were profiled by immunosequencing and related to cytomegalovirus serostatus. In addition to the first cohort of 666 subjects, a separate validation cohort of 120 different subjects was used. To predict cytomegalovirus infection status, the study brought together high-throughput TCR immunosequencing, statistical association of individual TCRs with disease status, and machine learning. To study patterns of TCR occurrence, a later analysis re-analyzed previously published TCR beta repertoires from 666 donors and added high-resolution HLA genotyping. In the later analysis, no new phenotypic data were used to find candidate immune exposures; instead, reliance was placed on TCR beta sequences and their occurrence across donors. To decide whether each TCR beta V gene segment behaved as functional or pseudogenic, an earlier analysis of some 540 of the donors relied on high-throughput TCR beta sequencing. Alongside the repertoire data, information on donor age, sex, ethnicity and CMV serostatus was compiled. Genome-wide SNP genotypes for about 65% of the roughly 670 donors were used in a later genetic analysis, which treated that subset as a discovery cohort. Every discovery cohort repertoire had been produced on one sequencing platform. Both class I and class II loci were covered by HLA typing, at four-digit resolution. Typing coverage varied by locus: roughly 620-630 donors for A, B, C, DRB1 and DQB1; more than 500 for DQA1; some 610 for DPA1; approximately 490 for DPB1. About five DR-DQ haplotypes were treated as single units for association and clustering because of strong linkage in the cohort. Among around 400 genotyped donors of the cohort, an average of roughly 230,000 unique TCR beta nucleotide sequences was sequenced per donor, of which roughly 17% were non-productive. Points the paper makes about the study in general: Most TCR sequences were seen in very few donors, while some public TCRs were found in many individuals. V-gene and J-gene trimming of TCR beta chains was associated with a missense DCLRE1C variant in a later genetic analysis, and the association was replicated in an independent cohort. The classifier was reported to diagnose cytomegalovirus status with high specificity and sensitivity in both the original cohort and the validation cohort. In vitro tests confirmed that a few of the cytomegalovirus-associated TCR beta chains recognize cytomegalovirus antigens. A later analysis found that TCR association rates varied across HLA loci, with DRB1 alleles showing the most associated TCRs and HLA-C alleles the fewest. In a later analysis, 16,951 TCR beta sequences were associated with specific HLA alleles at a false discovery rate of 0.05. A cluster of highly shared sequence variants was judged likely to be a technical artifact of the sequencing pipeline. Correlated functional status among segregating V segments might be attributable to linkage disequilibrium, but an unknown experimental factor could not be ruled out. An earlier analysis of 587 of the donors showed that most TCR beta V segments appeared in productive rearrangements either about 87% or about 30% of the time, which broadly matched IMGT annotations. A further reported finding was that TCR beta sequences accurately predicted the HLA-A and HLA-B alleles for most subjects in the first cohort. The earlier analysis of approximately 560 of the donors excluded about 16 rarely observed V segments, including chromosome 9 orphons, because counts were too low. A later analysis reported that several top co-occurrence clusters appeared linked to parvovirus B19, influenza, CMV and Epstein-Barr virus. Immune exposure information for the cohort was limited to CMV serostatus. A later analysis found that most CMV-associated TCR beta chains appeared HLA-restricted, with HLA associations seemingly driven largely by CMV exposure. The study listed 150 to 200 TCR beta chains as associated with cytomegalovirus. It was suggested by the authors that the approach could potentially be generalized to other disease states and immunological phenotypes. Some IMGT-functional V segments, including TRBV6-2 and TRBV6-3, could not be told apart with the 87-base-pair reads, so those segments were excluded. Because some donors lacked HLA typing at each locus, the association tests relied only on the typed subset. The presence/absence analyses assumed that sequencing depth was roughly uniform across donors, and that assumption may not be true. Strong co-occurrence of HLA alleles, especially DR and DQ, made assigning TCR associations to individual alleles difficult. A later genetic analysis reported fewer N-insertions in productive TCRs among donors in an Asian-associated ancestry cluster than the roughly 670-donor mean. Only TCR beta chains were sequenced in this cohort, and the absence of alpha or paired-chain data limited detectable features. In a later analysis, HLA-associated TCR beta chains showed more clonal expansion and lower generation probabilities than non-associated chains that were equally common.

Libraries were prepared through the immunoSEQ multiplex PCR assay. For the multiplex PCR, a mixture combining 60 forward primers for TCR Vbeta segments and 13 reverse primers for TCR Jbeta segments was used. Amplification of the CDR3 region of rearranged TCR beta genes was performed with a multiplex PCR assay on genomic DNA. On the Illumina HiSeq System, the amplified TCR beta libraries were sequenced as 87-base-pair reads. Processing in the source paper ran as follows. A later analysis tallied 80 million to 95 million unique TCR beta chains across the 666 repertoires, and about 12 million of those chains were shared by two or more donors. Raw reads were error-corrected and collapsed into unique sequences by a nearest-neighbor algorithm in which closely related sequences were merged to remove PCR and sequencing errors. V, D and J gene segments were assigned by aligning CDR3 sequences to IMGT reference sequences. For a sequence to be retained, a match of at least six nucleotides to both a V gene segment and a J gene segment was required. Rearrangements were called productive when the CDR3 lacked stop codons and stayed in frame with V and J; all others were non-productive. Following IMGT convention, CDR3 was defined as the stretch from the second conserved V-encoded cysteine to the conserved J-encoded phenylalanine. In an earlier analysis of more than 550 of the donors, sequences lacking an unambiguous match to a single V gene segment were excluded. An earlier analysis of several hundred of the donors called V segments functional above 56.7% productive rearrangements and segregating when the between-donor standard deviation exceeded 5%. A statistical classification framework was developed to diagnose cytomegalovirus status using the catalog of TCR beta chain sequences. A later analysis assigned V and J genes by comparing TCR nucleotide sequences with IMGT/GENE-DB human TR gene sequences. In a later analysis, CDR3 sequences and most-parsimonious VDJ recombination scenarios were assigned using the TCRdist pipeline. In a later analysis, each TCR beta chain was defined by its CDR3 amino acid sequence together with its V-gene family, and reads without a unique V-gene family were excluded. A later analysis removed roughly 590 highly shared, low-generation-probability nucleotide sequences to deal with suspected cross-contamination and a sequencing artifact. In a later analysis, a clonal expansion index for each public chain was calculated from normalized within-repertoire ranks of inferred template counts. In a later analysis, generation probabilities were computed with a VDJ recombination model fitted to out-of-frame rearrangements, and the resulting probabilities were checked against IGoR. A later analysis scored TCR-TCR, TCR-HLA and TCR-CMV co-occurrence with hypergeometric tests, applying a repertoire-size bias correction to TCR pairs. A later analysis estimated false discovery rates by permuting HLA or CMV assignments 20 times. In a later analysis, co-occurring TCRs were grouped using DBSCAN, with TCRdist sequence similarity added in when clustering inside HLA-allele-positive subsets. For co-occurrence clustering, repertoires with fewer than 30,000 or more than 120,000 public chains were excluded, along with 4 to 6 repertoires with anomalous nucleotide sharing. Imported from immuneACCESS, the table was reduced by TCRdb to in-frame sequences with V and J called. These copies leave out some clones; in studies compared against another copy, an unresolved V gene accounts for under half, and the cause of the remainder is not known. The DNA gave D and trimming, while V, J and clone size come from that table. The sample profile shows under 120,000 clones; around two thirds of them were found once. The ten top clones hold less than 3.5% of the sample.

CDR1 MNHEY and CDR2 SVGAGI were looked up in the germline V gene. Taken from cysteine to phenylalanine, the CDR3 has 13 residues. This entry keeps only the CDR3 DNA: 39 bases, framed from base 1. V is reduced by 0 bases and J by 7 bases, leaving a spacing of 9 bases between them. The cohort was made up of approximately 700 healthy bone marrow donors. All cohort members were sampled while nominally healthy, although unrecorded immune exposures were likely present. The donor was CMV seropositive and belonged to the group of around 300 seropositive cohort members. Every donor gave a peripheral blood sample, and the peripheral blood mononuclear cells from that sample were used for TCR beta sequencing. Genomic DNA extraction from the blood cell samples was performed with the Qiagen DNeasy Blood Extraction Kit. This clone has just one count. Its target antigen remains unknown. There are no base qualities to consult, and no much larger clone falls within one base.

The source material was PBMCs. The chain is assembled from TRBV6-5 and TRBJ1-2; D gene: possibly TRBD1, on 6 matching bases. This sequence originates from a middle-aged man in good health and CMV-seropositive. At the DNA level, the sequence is TGTGCCAGCAGTTACTCATCAGGGGCTGGCTACACCTTC. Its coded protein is CASSYSSGAGYTF.